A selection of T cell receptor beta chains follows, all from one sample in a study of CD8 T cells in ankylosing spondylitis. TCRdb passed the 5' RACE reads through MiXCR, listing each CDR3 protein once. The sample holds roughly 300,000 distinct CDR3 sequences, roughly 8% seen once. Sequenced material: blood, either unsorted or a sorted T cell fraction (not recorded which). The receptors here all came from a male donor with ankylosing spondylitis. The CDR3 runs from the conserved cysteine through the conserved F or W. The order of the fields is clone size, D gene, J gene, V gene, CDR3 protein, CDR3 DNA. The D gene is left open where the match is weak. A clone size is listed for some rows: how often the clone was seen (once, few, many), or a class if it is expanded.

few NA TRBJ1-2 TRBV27 CASSFTGNYGYTF TGTGCCAGCAGTTTCACAGGAAACTATGGCTACACCTTC
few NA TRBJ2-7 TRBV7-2 CASSLVRVGEQYF TGTGCCAGCAGCTTAGTCAGAGTAGGCGAGCAGTACTTC
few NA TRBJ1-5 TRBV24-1 CATSDPDGNQPQHF TGTGCCACCAGTGACCCGGACGGTAATCAGCCCCAGCATTTT
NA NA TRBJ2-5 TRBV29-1 CSVLEVGQETQYF TGCAGCGTTTTGGAGGTGGGGCAAGAGACCCAGTACTTC
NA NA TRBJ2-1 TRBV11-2 CASSLDRGRANEQFF TGTGCCAGCAGCTTAGATCGGGGAAGGGCTAATGAGCAGTTCTTC
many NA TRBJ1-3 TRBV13 CASTTGASGNTIYF TGTGCCAGCACCACGGGGGCCTCTGGAAACACCATATATTTT
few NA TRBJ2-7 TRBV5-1 CASTTEQYF TGCGCCAGCACTACCGAGCAGTACTTC
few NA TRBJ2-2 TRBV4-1 CASSQVSAGEAGELFF TGCGCCAGCAGCCAAGTGAGCGCAGGGGAAGCCGGGGAGCTGTTTTTT
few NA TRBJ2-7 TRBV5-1 CASSRTIQGYEQYF TGCGCCAGCAGCAGGACGATACAGGGCTACGAGCAGTACTTC
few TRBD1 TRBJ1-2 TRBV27 CASGTGRKIGYTF TGTGCCAGCGGGACAGGGAGGAAGATTGGCTACACCTTC
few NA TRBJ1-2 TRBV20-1 CSATRGGGYGYTF TGCAGTGCTACCAGGGGTGGCGGCTATGGCTACACCTTC
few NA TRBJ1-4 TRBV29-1 CSVSPRGAGEKLFF TGCAGCGTATCCCCACGGGGGGCGGGTGAAAAACTGTTTTTT
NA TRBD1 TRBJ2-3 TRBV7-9 CASSFGTGSDTQYF TGTGCCAGCAGCTTCGGGACAGGGTCAGATACGCAGTATTTT
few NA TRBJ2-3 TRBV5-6 CASSLDPGATQYF TGTGCCAGCAGCTTGGACCCGGGGGCGACGCAGTATTTT
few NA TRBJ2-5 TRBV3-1 CASSQVGVAETQYF TGTGCCAGCAGCCAAGTTGGGGTTGCGGAGACCCAGTACTTC
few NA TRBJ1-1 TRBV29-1 CSALEMETEAFF TGCAGCGCTTTAGAGATGGAGACTGAAGCTTTCTTT
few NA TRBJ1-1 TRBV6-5 CASSYSWGTSEAFF TGTGCCAGCAGTTACTCGTGGGGTACGAGTGAAGCTTTCTTT
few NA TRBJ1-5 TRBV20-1 CSAMVVRRVSNQPQHF TGCAGTGCTATGGTAGTCCGGCGAGTTAGCAATCAGCCCCAGCATTTT
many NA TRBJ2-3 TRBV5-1 CASSLDRRSTDTQYF TGCGCCAGCAGCTTGGACAGACGAAGCACAGATACGCAGTATTTT
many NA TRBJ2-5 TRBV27 CASSGREKETQYF TGTGCCAGCTCCGGACGGGAGAAAGAGACCCAGTACTTC
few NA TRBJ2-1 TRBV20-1 CSARLPPYEQFF TGCAGTGCTAGACTCCCTCCTTACGAGCAGTTCTTC
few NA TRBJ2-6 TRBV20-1 CSATTPRPGANVLTF TGCAGTGCGACAACCCCGCGGCCTGGGGCCAACGTCCTGACTTTC
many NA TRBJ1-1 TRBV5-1 CASSFYSVNTEAFF TGCGCCAGCAGCTTTTACTCGGTGAACACTGAAGCTTTCTTT
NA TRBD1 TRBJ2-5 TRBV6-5 CASSYQGAKTQYF TGTGCCAGCAGTTACCAGGGGGCAAAGACCCAGTACTTC
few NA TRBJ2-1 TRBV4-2 CASSQEWLAPEYNEQFF TGTGCCAGCAGCCAAGAGTGGCTAGCCCCCGAATACAATGAGCAGTTCTTC
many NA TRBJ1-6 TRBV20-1 CSARDVQGHSPLHF TGCAGTGCTAGAGATGTGCAGGGACATTCACCCCTCCACTTT